This T cell receptor beta chain was profiled in a study of cytomegalovirus exposure and HLA in healthy donors. The study, taken as a whole, reports: Cytomegalovirus status was reportedly diagnosed by the classifier with high sensitivity and specificity.

The CDR3 is 18 residues long. Trimming removed 6 bases from V and 2 bases from J; junction bases left unmatched: 8. Germline V gives CDR1 PRHDT, CDR2 FYEKMQ (reference sequence). To note about this clone: What it binds is not known.

The PCR made use of 60 Vbeta and 13 Jbeta primers. The assay was immunoSEQ multiplex PCR, and TCRdb's table has in-frame clones only and misses some. The table includes 140,000 or so clones, 75% to 80% detected once. This clonotype was obtained from a woman in her thirties in good health and CMV-seronegative. Sequenced material: PBMCs. The chain is built from TRBV13 and TRBJ2-2; the match to TRBD2 covers 14 bases. In nucleotides, the CDR3 is TGTGCCAGCAGTTTCCGACTAGCGGGGGGGGCCAACACCGGGGAGCTGTTTTTT. Protein: CASSFRLAGGANTGELFF.